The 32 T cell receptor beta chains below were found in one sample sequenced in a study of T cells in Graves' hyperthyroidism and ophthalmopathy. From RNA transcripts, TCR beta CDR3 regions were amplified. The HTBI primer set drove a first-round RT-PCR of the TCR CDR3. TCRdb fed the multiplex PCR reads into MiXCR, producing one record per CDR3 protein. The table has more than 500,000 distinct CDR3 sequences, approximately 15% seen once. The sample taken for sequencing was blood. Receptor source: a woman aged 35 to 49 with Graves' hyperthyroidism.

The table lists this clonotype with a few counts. The CDR3 loop reads CASSPQSSAGSGANVLTF. The CDR3 DNA reads TGTGCCAGCAGCCCCCAATCTAGCGCCGGCTCTGGGGCCAACGTCCTGACTTTC. The chain has TRBV7-9 and TRBJ2-6; D might be TRBD2 (6 bases). Germline loops: CDR1 SEHNR, CDR2 FQNEAQ (reference sequence). The length of the CDR3 is 18 residues. Trimming took 5 bases from V and 0 from J, leaving 17 bases between them.

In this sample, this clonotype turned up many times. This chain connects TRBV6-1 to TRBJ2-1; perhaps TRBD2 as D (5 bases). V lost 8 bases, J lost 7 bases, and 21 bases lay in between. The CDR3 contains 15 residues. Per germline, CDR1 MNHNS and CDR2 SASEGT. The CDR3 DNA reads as TGTGCCAGCGGACGGGAACGGAGGCCGGGTAATGAGCAGTTCTTC. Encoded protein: CASGRERRPGNEQFF.

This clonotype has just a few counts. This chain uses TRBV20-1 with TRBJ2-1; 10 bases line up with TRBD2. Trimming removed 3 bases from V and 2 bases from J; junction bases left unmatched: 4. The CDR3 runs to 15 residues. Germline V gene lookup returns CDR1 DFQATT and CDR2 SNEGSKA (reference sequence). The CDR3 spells CSASDLAGAYNEQFF. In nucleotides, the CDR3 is TGCAGTGCTAGCGATCTAGCGGGGGCCTACAATGAGCAGTTCTTC.

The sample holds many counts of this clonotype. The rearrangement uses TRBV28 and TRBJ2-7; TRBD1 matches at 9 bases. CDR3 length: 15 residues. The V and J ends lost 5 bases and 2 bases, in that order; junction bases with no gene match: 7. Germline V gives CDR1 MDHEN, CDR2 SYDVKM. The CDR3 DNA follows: TGTGCCAGCAGTAAGCCGGGACAGGGACCCTACGAGCAGTACTTC. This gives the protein CASSKPGQGPYEQYF.

In nucleotides, the CDR3 is TGTGCCAGCAGTCCTGGGACAGTCAGCACCGGGGAGCTGTTTTTT. Translated: CASSPGTVSTGELFF. J is TRBJ2-2 and V is TRBV6-1; TRBD1 aligns across 7 bases. V shed 5 bases, J shed 4 bases, and the junction held 7 bases outside the gene matches. Germline CDR1 is MNHNS and CDR2 is SASEGT. The CDR3 length is 15 residues.

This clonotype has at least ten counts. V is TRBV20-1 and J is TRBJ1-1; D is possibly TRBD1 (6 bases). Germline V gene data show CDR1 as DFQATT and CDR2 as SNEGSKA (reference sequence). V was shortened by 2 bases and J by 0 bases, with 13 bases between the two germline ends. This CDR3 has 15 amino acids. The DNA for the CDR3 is TGCAGTGCTAGACGACAGGTGCCCATGAACACTGAAGCTTTCTTT. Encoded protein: CSARRQVPMNTEAFF.

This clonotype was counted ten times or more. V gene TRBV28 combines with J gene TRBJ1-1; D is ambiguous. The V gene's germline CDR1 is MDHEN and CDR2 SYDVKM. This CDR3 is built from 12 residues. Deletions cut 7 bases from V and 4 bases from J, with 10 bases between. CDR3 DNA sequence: TGTGCCAGCAAATCTGGAAGCACTGAAGCTTTCTTT. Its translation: CASKSGSTEAFF.

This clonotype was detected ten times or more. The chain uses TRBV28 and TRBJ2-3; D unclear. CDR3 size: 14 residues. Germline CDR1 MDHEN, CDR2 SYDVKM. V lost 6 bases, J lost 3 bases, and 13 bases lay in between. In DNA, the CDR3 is TGTGCCAGCAGCCATCGGACGGTGACAGATACGCAGTATTTT. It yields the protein CASSHRTVTDTQYF.

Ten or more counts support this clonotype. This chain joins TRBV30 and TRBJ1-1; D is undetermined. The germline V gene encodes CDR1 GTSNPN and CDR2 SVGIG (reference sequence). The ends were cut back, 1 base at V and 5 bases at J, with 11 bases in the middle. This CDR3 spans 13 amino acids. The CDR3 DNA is TGTGCCTGGAGTGAGATGGGTTTTACTGAAGCTTTCTTT. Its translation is CAWSEMGFTEAFF.

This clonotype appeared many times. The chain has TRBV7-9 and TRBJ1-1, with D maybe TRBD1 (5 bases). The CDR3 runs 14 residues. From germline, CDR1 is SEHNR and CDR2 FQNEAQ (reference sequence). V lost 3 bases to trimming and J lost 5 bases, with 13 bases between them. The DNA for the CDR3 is TGTGCCAGCAGCTTGGGGGGGAAAGGTACTGAAGCTTTCTTT. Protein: CASSLGGKGTEAFF.

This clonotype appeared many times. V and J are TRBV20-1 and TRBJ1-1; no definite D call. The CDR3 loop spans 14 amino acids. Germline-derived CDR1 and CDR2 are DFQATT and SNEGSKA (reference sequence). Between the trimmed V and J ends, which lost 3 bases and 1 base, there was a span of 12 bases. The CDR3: CSARIVLGNTEAFF. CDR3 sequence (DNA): TGCAGTGCTAGGATCGTACTCGGGAACACTGAAGCTTTCTTT.

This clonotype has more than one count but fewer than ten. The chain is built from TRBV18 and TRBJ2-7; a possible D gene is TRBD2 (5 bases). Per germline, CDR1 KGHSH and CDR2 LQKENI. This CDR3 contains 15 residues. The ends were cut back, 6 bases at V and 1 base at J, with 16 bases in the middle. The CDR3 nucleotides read TGTGCCAGCTCGCCCCGAGCGGCTAAGTCCTACGAGCAGTACTTC. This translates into CASSPRAAKSYEQYF.

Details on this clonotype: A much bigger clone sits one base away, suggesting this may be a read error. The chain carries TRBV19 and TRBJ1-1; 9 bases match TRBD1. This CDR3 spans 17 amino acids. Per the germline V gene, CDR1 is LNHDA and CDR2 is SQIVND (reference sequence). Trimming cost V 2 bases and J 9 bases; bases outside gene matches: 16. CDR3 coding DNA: TGTGCCAGTAGTATACCCGGGACAGGGAGAATTCGGACTAAAGCTTTCTTT. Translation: CASSIPGTGRIRTKAFF.

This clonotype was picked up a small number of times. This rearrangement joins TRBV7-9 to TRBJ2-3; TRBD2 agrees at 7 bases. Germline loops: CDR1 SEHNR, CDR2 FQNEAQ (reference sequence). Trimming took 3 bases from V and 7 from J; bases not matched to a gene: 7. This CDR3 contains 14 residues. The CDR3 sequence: CASSFSGTINTQYF. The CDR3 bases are TGTGCCAGCAGCTTCTCCGGGACTATTAATACGCAGTATTTT.

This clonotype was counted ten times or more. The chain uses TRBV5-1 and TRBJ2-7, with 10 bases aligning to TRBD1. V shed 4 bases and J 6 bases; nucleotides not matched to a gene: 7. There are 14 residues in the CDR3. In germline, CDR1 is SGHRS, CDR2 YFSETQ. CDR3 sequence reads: CASSPGQGGSEQYF. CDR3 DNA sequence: TGCGCCAGCAGCCCCGGACAGGGGGGGAGCGAGCAGTACTTC.

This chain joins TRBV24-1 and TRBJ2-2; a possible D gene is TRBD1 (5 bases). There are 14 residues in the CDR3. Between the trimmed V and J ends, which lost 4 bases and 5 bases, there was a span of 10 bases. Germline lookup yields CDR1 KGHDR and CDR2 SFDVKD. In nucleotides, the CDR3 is TGTGCCACCAGTGAAACGACAGTAACCGGGGAGCTGTTTTTT. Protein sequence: CATSETTVTGELFF.

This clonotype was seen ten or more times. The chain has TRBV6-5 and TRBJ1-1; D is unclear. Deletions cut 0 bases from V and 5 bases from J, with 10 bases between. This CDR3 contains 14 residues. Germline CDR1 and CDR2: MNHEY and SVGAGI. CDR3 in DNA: TGTGCCAGCAGTTACTCTCCAGGCCGTACTGAAGCTTTCTTT. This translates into CASSYSPGRTEAFF.

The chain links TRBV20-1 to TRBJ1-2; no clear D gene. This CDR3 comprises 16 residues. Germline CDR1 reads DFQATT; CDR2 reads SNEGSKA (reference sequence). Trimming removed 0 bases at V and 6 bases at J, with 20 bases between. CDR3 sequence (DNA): TGCAGTGCTAGAGATCTAGGAGGACGGCTATCGGATGGCTACACCTTC. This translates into CSARDLGGRLSDGYTF.

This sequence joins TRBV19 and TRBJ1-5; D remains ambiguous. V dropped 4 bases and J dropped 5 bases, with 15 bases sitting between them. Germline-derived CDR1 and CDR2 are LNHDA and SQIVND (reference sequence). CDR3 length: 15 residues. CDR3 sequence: CASSNQDAGHQPQHF. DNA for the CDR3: TGTGCCAGTAGTAACCAGGACGCCGGACATCAGCCCCAGCATTTT.

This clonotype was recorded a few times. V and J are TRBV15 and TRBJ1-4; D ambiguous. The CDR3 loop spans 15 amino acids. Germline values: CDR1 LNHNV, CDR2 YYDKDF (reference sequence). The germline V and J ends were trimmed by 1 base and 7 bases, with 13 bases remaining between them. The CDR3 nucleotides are TGTGCCACCAGCAGAGGAAGTCAGCTTGGTGAAAAACTGTTTTTT. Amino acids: CATSRGSQLGEKLFF.

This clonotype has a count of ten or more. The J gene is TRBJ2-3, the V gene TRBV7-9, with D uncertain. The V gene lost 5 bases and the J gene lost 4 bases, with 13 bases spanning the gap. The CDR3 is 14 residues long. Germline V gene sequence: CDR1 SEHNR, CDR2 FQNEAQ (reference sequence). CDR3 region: CASSRRATADTQYF. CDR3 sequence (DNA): TGTGCCAGCAGCCGTCGGGCTACCGCAGATACGCAGTATTTT.

The CDR3 DNA reads TGTGCCAGCAGCTTGGGGGGAGATCACTACGAGCAGTACTTC. It is translated as CASSLGGDHYEQYF. The rearrangement links TRBV5-6 to TRBJ2-7, with D maybe TRBD2 (5 bases). The CDR3 consists of 14 residues. Looked up from germline, CDR1 is SGHDT and CDR2 is YYEEEE. The V end was cut by 0 bases, the J end by 3 bases, with 10 bases between.

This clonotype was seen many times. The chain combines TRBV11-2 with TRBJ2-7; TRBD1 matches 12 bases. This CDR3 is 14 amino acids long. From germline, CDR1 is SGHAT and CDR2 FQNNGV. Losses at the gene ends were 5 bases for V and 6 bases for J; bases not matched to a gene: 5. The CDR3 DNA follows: TGTGCCAGCAGCGAAGGGACAGGGGGCGGCGAGCAGTACTTC. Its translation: CASSEGTGGGEQYF. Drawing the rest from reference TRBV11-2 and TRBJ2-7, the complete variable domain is EAGVAQSPRYKIIEKRQSVAFWCNPISGHATLYWYQQILGQGPKLLIQFQNNGVVDDSQLPKDRFSAERLKGVDSTLKIQPAKLEDSAVYLCASSEGTGGGEQYFGPGTRLTVT.

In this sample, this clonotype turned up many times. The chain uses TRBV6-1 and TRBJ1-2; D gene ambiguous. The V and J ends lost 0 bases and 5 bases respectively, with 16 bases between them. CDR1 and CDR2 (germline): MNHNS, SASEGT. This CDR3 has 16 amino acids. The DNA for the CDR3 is TGTGCCAGCAGTGAAGCGATAACAGCTACGCTGTATGGCTACACCTTC. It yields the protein CASSEAITATLYGYTF.

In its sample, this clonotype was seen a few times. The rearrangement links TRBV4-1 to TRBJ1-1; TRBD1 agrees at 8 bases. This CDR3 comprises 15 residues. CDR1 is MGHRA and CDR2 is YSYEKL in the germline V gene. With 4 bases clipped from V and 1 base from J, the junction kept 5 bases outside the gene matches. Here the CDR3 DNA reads TGCGCCAGCAGCCGTAACAGGGGGTCGAACACTGAAGCTTTCTTT. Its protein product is CASSRNRGSNTEAFF.

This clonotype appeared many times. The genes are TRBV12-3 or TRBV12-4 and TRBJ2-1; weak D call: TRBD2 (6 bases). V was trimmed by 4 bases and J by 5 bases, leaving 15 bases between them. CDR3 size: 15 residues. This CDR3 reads CASSWAGGIDNEQFF. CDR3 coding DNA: TGTGCCAGCAGTTGGGCCGGGGGTATCGACAATGAGCAGTTCTTC.

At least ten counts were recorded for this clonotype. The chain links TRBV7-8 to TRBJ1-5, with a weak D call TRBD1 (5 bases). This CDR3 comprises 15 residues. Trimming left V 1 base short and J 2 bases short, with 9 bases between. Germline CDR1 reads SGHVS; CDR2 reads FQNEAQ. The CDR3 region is CASSLGWGGNQPQHF. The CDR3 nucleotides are TGTGCCAGCAGCTTAGGCTGGGGGGGCAATCAGCCCCAGCATTTT.

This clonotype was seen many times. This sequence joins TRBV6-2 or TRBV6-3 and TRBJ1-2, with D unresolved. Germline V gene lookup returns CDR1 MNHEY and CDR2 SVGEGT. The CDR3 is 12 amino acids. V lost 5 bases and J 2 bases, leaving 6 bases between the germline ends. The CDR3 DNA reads TGTGCCAGCAGTCAGGAAAACTATGGCTACACCTTC. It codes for CASSQENYGYTF.

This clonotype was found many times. CDR3 amino acids: CASSPQSGQGYYGYTF. In nucleotides, the CDR3 is TGTGCCAGCTCACCACAATCGGGACAGGGGTACTATGGCTACACCTTC. V usage is TRBV18 and J usage is TRBJ1-2; 10 positions agree with TRBD1. The germline gives CDR1 KGHSH, CDR2 LQKENI. The CDR3 contains 16 residues. The V gene end was trimmed by 1 base and the J gene end by 3 bases; junction bases not matched to a gene: 5.

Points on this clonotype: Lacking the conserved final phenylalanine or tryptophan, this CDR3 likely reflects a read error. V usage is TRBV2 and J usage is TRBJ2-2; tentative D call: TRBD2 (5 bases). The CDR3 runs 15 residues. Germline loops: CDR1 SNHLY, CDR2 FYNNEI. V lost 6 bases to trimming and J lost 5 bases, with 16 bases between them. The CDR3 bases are TGTGCCAGCAGCCCTGTCTCGGGGTTTACCGGGGAGCTGTTTTTA. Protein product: CASSPVSGFTGELFL.

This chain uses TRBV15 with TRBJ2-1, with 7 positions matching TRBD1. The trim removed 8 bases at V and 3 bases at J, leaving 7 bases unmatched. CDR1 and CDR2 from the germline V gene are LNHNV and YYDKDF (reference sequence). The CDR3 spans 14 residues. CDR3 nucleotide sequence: TGTGCCACCCGATACGGACAGGACTACAATGAGCAGTTCTTC. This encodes CATRYGQDYNEQFF.

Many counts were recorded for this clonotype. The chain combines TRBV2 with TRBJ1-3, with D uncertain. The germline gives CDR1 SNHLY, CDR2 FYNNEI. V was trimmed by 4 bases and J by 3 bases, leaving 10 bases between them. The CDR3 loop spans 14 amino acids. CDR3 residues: CASSGTDLGNTIYF. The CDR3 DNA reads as TGTGCCAGCAGTGGAACCGATCTTGGAAACACCATATATTTT.